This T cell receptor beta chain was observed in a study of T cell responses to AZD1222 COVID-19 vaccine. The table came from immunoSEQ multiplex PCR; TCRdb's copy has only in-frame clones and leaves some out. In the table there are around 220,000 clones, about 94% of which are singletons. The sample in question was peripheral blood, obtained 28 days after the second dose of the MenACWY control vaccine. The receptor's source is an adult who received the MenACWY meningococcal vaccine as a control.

CDR3 residues: CASSLQGGRYNEQFF. The CDR3 DNA is TGTGCCAGCAGTTTACAGGGGGGGCGGTACAATGAGCAGTTCTTC. V usage is TRBV28 and J usage is TRBJ2-1; tentatively, D is TRBD1 or TRBD2 (7 bases each). The CDR3 is 15 residues long. Trimming stripped 2 bases from V and 4 bases from J, with 12 bases between. CDR1 and CDR2 (germline): MDHEN, SYDVKM.